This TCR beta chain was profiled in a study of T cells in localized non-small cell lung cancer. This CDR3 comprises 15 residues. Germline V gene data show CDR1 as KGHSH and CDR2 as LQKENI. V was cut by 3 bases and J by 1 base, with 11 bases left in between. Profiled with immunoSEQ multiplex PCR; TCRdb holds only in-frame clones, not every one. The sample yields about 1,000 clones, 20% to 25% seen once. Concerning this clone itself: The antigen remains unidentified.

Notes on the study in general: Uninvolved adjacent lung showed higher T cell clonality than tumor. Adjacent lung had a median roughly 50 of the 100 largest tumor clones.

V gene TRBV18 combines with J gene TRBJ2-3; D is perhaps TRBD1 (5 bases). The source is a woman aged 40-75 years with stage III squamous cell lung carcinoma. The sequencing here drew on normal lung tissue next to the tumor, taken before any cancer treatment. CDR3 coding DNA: TGTGCCAGCTCACCTGTAGGGGCCCGCACAGATACGCAGTATTTT. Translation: CASSPVGARTDTQYF. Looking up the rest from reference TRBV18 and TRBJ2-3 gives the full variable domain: NAGVMQNPRHLVRRRGQEARLRCSPMKGHSHVYWYRQLPEEGLKFMVYLQKENIIDESGMPKERFSAEFPKEGPSILRIQQVVRGDSAAYFCASSPVGARTDTQYFGPGTRLTVL.